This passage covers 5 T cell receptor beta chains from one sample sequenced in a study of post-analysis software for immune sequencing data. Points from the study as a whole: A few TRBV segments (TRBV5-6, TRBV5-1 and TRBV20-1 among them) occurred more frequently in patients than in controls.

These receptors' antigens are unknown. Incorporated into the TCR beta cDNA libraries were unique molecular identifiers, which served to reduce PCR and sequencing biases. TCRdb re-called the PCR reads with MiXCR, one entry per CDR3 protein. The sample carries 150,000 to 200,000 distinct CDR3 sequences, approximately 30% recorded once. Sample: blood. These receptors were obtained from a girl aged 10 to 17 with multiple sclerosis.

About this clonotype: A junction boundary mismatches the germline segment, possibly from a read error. CDR3 DNA: TGTGCCAGCAGTCAGATCCAAGGGACCCAGTACTTC. Translation: CASSQIQGTQYF. This chain uses TRBV6-6 with TRBJ2-5; D is unclear. The CDR3 loop spans 12 amino acids. CDR1 is MNHNY and CDR2 is SVGAGI in the germline V gene (reference sequence).

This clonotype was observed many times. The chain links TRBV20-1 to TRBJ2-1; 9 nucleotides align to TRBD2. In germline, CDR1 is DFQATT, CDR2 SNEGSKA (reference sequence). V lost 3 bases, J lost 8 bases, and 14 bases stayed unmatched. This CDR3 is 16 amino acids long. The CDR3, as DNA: TGCAGTGCTAGCCCGACTAGCGGTTCGGGAGGCTATGAGCAGTTCTTC. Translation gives CSASPTSGSGGYEQFF.

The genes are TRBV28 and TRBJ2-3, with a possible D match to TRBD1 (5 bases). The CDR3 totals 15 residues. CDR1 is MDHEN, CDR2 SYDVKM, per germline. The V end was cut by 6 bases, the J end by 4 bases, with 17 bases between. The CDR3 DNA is TGTGCCAGCAGACCCGGTGGGCAGGGCCCAGATACGCAGTATTTT. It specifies CASRPGGQGPDTQYF.

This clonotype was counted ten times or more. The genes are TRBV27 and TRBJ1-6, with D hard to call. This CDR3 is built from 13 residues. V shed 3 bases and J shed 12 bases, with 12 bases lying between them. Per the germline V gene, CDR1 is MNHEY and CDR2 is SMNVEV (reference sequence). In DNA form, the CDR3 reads TGTGCCAGCAGTTTTACGGGGAATGGACCCCTCCACTTT. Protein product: CASSFTGNGPLHF.

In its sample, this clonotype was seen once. CDR3 amino acids: CASSLGTADAQYF. As DNA, the CDR3 is TGTGCCAGCAGTTTAGGGACCGCTGATGCGCAGTATTTT. The chain recombines TRBV12-3 or TRBV12-4 with TRBJ2-3, with no clear D. V lost 1 base and J lost 10, with 12 bases in between. This CDR3 is 13 amino acids long.